Each of the 28 T cell receptor beta chains below was sequenced from the same sample in a study of T-cell memory formation after mild COVID-19. TCRdb recomputed calls from the 5' RACE reads with MiXCR, one row per CDR3 protein. The sample carries 260,000 or so distinct CDR3 sequences, over 15% recorded once. Sample: PBMCs or a T cell subset sorted from them (not recorded which). The receptor source for this set is a man between 18 and 35 years old who had mild COVID-19 (a few samples of this study predate the infection). Cell type and time point are not known.

This rearrangement joins TRBV5-1 to TRBJ2-1; D remains unclear. V was clipped by 3 bases and J by 5 bases, with 6 bases between them. The CDR3 length is 12 residues. Germline V gives CDR1 SGHRS, CDR2 YFSETQ. The CDR3 loop is CASSSSNNEQFF. For the CDR3, the DNA is TGCGCCAGCAGCTCCAGCAACAATGAGCAGTTCTTC.

This clonotype has more than one count but fewer than ten. The chain joins TRBV30 to TRBJ2-1, with TRBD1 matching over 10 bases. This CDR3 comprises 13 residues. Germline V gene sequence: CDR1 GTSNPN, CDR2 SVGIG (reference sequence). V shed 6 bases, J shed 2 bases, and the junction held 1 base outside the gene matches. This CDR3 reads CACGQGAYNEQFF. The CDR3 region has the DNA TGTGCCTGCGGACAGGGGGCCTACAATGAGCAGTTCTTC.

The chain is built from TRBV24-1 and TRBJ2-2, with D uncertain. This CDR3 is 15 amino acids long. Looked up from germline, CDR1 is KGHDR and CDR2 is SFDVKD. V lost 7 bases and J lost 0, with 11 bases in between. The CDR3 here is CATSEPSANTGELFF. In DNA form, the CDR3 reads TGTGCCACCAGCGAGCCAAGCGCGAACACCGGGGAGCTGTTTTTT.

This clonotype appeared many times. The gene calls are TRBV9 and TRBJ1-5; D not certain. The CDR3 runs 15 residues. CDR1 is SGDLS and CDR2 is YYNGEE in the germline V gene. Between the trimmed V and J ends, which lost 0 bases and 0 bases, there was a span of 7 bases. The CDR3 DNA reads as TGTGCCAGCAGCGTAGACGTTACTAGCAATCAGCCCCAGCATTTT. This codes for CASSVDVTSNQPQHF. Supplemented by reference TRBV9 and TRBJ1-5, the full variable domain reads DSGVTQTPKHLITATGQRVTLRCSPRSGDLSVYWYQQSLDQGLQFLIQYYNGEERAKGNILERFSAQQFPDLHSELNLSSLELGDSALYFCASSVDVTSNQPQHFGDGTRLSIL.

This clonotype was recorded a few times. This sequence joins TRBV6-5 and TRBJ2-3, with 9 bases fitting TRBD2. The CDR3 is 17 residues long. CDR1 and CDR2 from the germline V gene are MNHEY and SVGAGI. Losses at the gene ends were 0 bases for V and 3 bases for J; bases not matched to a gene: 7. CDR3: CASSYSFSGGRTDTQYF. Here the CDR3 DNA reads TGTGCCAGCAGTTACTCCTTCAGCGGGGGGAGGACAGATACGCAGTATTTT.

This clonotype was picked up a small number of times. V and J are TRBV4-3 and TRBJ1-5, with TRBD1 matching over 10 bases. The V segment lost 0 bases and the J segment 7 bases; nucleotides outside the gene matches: 6. Germline CDR1 reads LGHNA; CDR2 reads YSLEER. This CDR3 contains 16 residues. The CDR3 bases are TGCGCCAGCAGCCAAGATACACGGACAGGGGGACAGCCCCAGCATTTT. This encodes CASSQDTRTGGQPQHF.

This chain joins TRBV7-2 and TRBJ2-1, with D perhaps assigned TRBD1 or TRBD2 (5 bases each). In germline, CDR1 is SGHTA, CDR2 FQGNSA. The germline V and J ends were trimmed by 5 bases and 12 bases, with 11 bases remaining between them. The CDR3 contains 11 residues. The DNA for the CDR3 is TGTGCCAGCAGCCCGGGGCGCACGCAGTTCTTC. The encoded protein is CASSPGRTQFF.

This clonotype showed up just a few times. This sequence joins TRBV5-1 and TRBJ2-3, with a tentative D call TRBD2 (7 bases). V lost 4 bases to trimming and J lost 6 bases, with 21 bases between them. This CDR3 is built from 16 residues. Looked up from germline, CDR1 is SGHRS and CDR2 is YFSETQ. CDR3 in DNA: TGCGCCAGCAGCACGAAGACTGCGGGGGCAAGGGATACGCAGTATTTT. This codes for CASSTKTAGARDTQYF.

This chain joins TRBV10-3 and TRBJ1-1; D may be TRBD1 (5 bases). The CDR3 is 13 residues long. V was shortened by 6 bases and J by 4 bases, with 12 bases between the two germline ends. Germline V lookup: CDR1 ENHRY, CDR2 SYGVKD. CDR3 coding DNA: TGTGCCATCAGGATAACTACAGGCACTGAAGCTTTCTTT. Translation gives CAIRITTGTEAFF.

The chain joins TRBV12-3 or TRBV12-4 to TRBJ2-1, with 8 positions matching TRBD1. The CDR3 consists of 14 residues. V shed 3 bases, J shed 5 bases, and the junction held 3 bases outside the gene matches. The CDR3 coding sequence is TGTGCCAGCAGTTTCAGGGGGCTCGACAATGAGCAGTTCTTC. As protein: CASSFRGLDNEQFF.

This clonotype has only a few counts. The chain joins TRBV6-2 or TRBV6-3 to TRBJ1-2; D is perhaps TRBD1 (6 bases). Trimming took 6 bases from V and 7 from J, leaving 12 bases between them. In germline, CDR1 is MNHEY, CDR2 SVGEGT. This CDR3 is 12 amino acids long. The CDR3 is CASRTGSFGYTF. Here the CDR3 DNA reads TGTGCCAGCAGGACAGGATCGTTTGGCTACACCTTC.

This clonotype was seen a few times. The V call is TRBV7-6, the J call TRBJ2-1, with D perhaps given as TRBD1 or TRBD2 (6 bases each). CDR1 is SGHVS and CDR2 is FNYEAQ in the germline V gene. The CDR3 runs 15 residues. Trimming stripped 7 bases from V and 9 bases from J, with 22 bases between. This chain's CDR3 is CASNDNLGGRGEQFF. DNA for the CDR3: TGTGCCAGCAATGACAACCTGGGGGGCCGGGGTGAGCAGTTCTTC.

V gene TRBV2 combines with J gene TRBJ2-1; 8 bases agree with TRBD2. Germline CDR1 reads SNHLY; CDR2 reads FYNNEI. The V and J ends lost 4 bases and 9 bases, in that order; junction bases with no gene match: 11. The CDR3 totals 15 residues. The CDR3 DNA is TGTGCCAGCAGTGGTCCGGGGGGGGGTATGAGTGAGCAGTTCTTC. Its protein is CASSGPGGGMSEQFF.

This clonotype was recorded at least ten times. This sequence joins TRBV4-1 and TRBJ1-1; D uncertain. The CDR3 is 15 amino acids. CDR1 is MGHRA and CDR2 is YSYEKL in the germline V gene. The V end lost 1 base, the J end lost 4 bases, and 13 bases lay between the germline ends. The CDR3 spells CASSQGPPGGTEAFF. Written as DNA, the CDR3 is TGCGCCAGCAGCCAAGGACCACCAGGAGGCACTGAAGCTTTCTTT.

This clonotype was counted a few times. This chain joins TRBV7-9 and TRBJ2-2, with D unclear. Trimming left V 6 bases short and J 8 bases short, with 13 bases between. CDR3 size: 13 residues. From germline, CDR1 is SEHNR and CDR2 FQNEAQ (reference sequence). CDR3: CASRTPPWGELFF. The CDR3 nucleotides are TGTGCCAGCAGGACACCTCCGTGGGGGGAGCTGTTTTTT.

J is TRBJ2-2 and V is TRBV6-1; 10 bases agree with TRBD2. CDR1 is MNHNS and CDR2 is SASEGT in the germline V gene. This CDR3 contains 17 residues. J gave up 5 bases and V 5 bases, and 11 bases lay outside the gene matches. CDR3 loop: CASSRPAGGPGTGELFF. The CDR3 DNA is TGTGCCAGCAGTCGGCCAGCGGGGGGGCCTGGAACCGGGGAGCTGTTTTTT.

This clonotype has a handful of counts. V gene TRBV12-3 or TRBV12-4 combines with J gene TRBJ2-1, with TRBD2 matching 7 bases. The CDR3 length is 14 residues. Trimming cost V 5 bases and J 4 bases; bases outside gene matches: 5. The CDR3 DNA sequence: TGTGCCAGCAGTCCGGCGGGGGAATACAATGAGCAGTTCTTC. Protein: CASSPAGEYNEQFF.

The chain's CDR3 is CASSLRTTPDTQYF. The CDR3 region has the DNA TGTGCCAGCAGTTTGCGGACTACGCCAGATACGCAGTATTTT. The rearrangement joins TRBV12-3 or TRBV12-4 to TRBJ2-3; D possibly corresponds to TRBD2 (6 bases). The CDR3 runs to 14 residues. The V end was cut by 3 bases, the J end by 4 bases, with 11 bases between.

The V gene is TRBV10-1, the J gene TRBJ2-7; D tentatively reads TRBD1 or TRBD2 (5 bases each). The CDR3 runs 14 residues. Between the trimmed V and J ends, which lost 10 bases and 4 bases, there was a span of 20 bases. Germline values: CDR1 WNHNN, CDR2 SYGVQD (reference sequence). This chain's CDR3 is CATSPGGTGYEQYF. DNA for the CDR3: TGCGCCACCTCTCCGGGTGGGACGGGTTACGAGCAGTACTTC.

This clonotype was seen at least ten times. The V and J genes are TRBV5-1 and TRBJ1-2, with D possibly matching TRBD1 (5 bases). The CDR3 totals 13 residues. Germline CDR1 and CDR2: SGHRS and YFSETQ. The V end was cut by 0 bases, the J end by 6 bases, with 9 bases between. The CDR3 coding sequence is TGCGCCAGCAGCTTGGGGGGGTTTGATGGCTACACCTTC. Translated: CASSLGGFDGYTF.

V and J are TRBV4-3 and TRBJ2-3, with 10 bases that match TRBD2. Unmatched junction bases numbered 8, after V lost 4 bases and J lost 4 bases. The CDR3 spans 16 residues. The germline V gene encodes CDR1 LGHNA and CDR2 YSLEER. This chain's CDR3 is CASSRRSGGAADTQYF. The CDR3 DNA follows: TGCGCCAGCAGCCGACGGAGCGGGGGGGCTGCAGATACGCAGTATTTT.

V is TRBV7-9 and J is TRBJ1-2; D not resolved. The CDR3 runs to 14 residues. V was trimmed by 6 bases and J by 6 bases, leaving 17 bases between them. Germline assignment: CDR1 SEHNR and CDR2 FQNEAQ (reference sequence). The chain's CDR3 is CASSWTAGRDGYTF. In DNA, the CDR3 is TGTGCCAGCAGTTGGACGGCGGGTAGAGATGGCTACACCTTC.

In its sample, this clonotype was seen a few times. This chain connects TRBV10-3 to TRBJ1-2; 7 bases agree with TRBD1. With V trimmed by 5 bases and J by 2 bases, 5 bases remained unmatched. The CDR3 has 14 amino acids. Germline CDR1 and CDR2: ENHRY and SYGVKD. The CDR3 DNA sequence: TGTGCCATCAGTATAGGGGGCTTCAACTATGGCTACACCTTC. This encodes CAISIGGFNYGYTF.

This chain connects TRBV18 to TRBJ2-3; D is unresolved. The germline V gene encodes CDR1 KGHSH and CDR2 LQKENI. V dropped 2 bases and J dropped 4 bases, with 7 bases sitting between them. The CDR3 sequence is 13 residues long. CDR3 in DNA: TGTGCCAGCTCACCATTGCCATCAGATACGCAGTATTTT. It specifies CASSPLPSDTQYF.

The chain recombines TRBV18 with TRBJ2-3; D uncertain. V dropped 3 bases and J dropped 0 bases, with 10 bases sitting between them. This CDR3 is built from 15 residues. CDR1 KGHSH and CDR2 LQKENI come from the germline V gene. The CDR3 DNA sequence: TGTGCCAGCTCACCTCGGACGCGGAGCACAGATACGCAGTATTTT. Translating gives CASSPRTRSTDTQYF.

The rearrangement links TRBV2 to TRBJ1-4; TRBD1 might be the D (6 bases). CDR1 and CDR2 from the germline V gene are SNHLY and FYNNEI. Deletions cut 5 bases from V and 9 bases from J, with 25 bases between. The CDR3 runs 17 residues. This CDR3 is CASSRTKRTDSDQKLFF. The CDR3 nucleotides read TGTGCCAGCAGTCGGACAAAGAGGACGGACAGTGACCAAAAACTGTTTTTT.

This clonotype showed up just a few times. The chain is built from TRBV20-1 and TRBJ2-3, with 9 positions matching TRBD2. This CDR3 has 13 amino acids. The V gene's germline CDR1 is DFQATT and CDR2 SNEGSKA (reference sequence). V lost 7 bases, J lost 6 bases, and 8 bases stayed unmatched. CDR3 in amino acids: CSVERGADDTQYF. In nucleotides, the CDR3 is TGCAGTGTAGAGCGGGGGGCCGATGATACGCAGTATTTT.

The gene calls are TRBV5-1 and TRBJ1-5; D is perhaps TRBD1 (5 bases). CDR1 and CDR2 (germline): SGHRS, YFSETQ. Trimming stripped 0 bases from V and 9 bases from J, with 13 bases between. The CDR3 runs 14 residues. Here the CDR3 reads CASSLGGRDGPQHF. CDR3 bases: TGCGCCAGCAGCTTGGGGGGCCGGGACGGGCCCCAGCATTTT.